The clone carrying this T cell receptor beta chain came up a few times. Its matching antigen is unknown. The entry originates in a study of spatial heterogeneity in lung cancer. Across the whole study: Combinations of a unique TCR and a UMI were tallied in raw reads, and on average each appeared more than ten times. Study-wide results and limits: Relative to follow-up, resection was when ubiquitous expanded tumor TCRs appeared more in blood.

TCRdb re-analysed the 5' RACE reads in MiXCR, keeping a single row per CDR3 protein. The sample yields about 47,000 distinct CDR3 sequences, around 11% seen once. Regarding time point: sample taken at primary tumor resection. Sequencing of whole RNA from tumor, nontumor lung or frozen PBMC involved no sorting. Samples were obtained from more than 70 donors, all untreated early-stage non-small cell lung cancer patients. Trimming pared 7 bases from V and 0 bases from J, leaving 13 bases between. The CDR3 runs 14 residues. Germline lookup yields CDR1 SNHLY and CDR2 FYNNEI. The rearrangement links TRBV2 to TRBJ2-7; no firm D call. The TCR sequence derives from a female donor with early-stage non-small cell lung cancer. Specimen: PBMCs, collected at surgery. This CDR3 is CASKDKTSSYEQYF. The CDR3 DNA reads TGTGCCAGCAAAGACAAAACCAGCTCCTACGAGCAGTACTTC.